Below, 26 T cell receptor beta chains from the same sample are listed, as sequenced in a study of identical twins (dated by TCRdb to about 2016). Libraries were built with 5' RACE. Sequencing took place on an Illumina HiSeq 2000. TCRdb passed the public sequencing reads through fastp at Q25 and MiXCR, retaining productive beta sequences. Each entry is one CDR3 protein sequence, shown with its most common DNA and genes. The sample table holds about 730,000 distinct CDR3 sequences, of which 21% were seen once. The leading ten clones occupy 4.3% of the sample. This sample was shared with a second study, whose subject was T cells expressing NK-cell markers.

Sequenced material: PBMCs. The receptors here all came from a woman aged 18-29 years in good health.

This clonotype has only a few counts. The chain couples TRBV3-1 to TRBJ1-2; D possibly corresponds to TRBD1 (5 bases). The length of the CDR3 is 14 residues. Germline CDR1 and CDR2: LGHDT and YNNKEL (reference sequence). The V end lost 1 base, the J end lost 6 bases, and 12 bases lay between the germline ends. The CDR3 DNA reads TGTGCCAGCAGCCAAGCAGACAGAGGAGATGGCTACACCTTC. The encoded protein is CASSQADRGDGYTF.

This clonotype was counted a few times. The rearrangement links TRBV5-1 to TRBJ2-4; 8 bases are shared with TRBD1. Germline V gene sequence: CDR1 SGHRS, CDR2 YFSETQ. V shed 4 bases and J 7 bases; nucleotides not matched to a gene: 4. CDR3 size: 13 residues. The CDR3 is CASSPRTGNIQYF. CDR3 in DNA: TGCGCCAGCAGCCCCAGGACAGGGAACATTCAGTACTTC.

In nucleotides, the CDR3 is TGTGCCAGCAGCTTAGCGACCGTCGGCACTGAAGCTTTCTTT. Translated: CASSLATVGTEAFF. The chain links TRBV7-8 to TRBJ1-1; the D is unclear. This CDR3 is built from 14 residues. Germline assignment: CDR1 SGHVS and CDR2 FQNEAQ. Trimming stripped 0 bases from V and 4 bases from J, with 9 bases between. Looking up the rest from reference TRBV7-8 and TRBJ1-1 gives the full variable domain: GAGVSQSPRYKVAKRGQDVALRCDPISGHVSLFWYQQALGQGPEFLTYFQNEAQLDKSGLPSDRFFAERPEGSVSTLKIQRTQQEDSAVYLCASSLATVGTEAFFGQGTRLTVV.

A few counts support this clonotype. The rearrangement uses TRBV12-3 or TRBV12-4 and TRBJ2-3; D is perhaps TRBD1 (6 bases). The CDR3 loop spans 15 amino acids. The V gene lost 3 bases and the J gene lost 1 base, with 11 bases spanning the gap. The CDR3 is CASSFPRGGTDTQYF. The DNA of the CDR3 is TGTGCCAGCAGTTTCCCCAGGGGTGGCACAGATACGCAGTATTTT.

The J gene is TRBJ2-3, the V gene TRBV20-1; 8 nucleotides match TRBD2. V trimming: 6 bases; J trimming: 2 bases; junction bases outside the gene matches: 7. Germline CDR1 is DFQATT and CDR2 is SNEGSKA (reference sequence). CDR3 length equals 14 residues. Written as DNA, the CDR3 is TGCAGTGCCCCTCGGCGGGGGGACACAGATACGCAGTATTTT. Its translation is CSAPRRGDTDTQYF.

This clonotype was seen at least ten times. V usage is TRBV7-2 and J usage is TRBJ1-1; the D gene is possibly TRBD1 (5 bases). Germline CDR1 SGHTA, CDR2 FQGNSA. Trimming removed 3 bases from V and 4 bases from J, with 15 bases in between. The length of the CDR3 is 15 residues. The chain's CDR3 is CASSLYRIWGTEAFF. The CDR3 DNA follows: TGTGCCAGCAGCTTGTACAGGATTTGGGGCACTGAAGCTTTCTTT. Looking up the rest from reference TRBV7-2 and TRBJ1-1 gives the full variable domain: GAGVSQSPSNKVTEKGKDVELRCDPISGHTALYWYRQSLGQGLEFLIYFQGNSAPDKSGLPSDRFSAERTGGSVSTLTIQRTQQEDSAVYLCASSLYRIWGTEAFFGQGTRLTVV.

This clonotype was seen only a few times. This chain connects TRBV5-1 to TRBJ1-1; possible D gene TRBD1, 5 bases. The CDR3 is 16 residues long. V shed 0 bases and J shed 0 bases, with 12 bases lying between them. Looked up from germline, CDR1 is SGHRS and CDR2 is YFSETQ. CDR3 nucleotide sequence: TGCGCCAGCAGCTTGGCGGGGCCGAACATGAACACTGAAGCTTTCTTT. Translated: CASSLAGPNMNTEAFF. The full variable domain, completed using reference TRBV5-1 and TRBJ1-1, is KAGVTQTPRYLIKTRGQQVTLSCSPISGHRSVSWYQQTPGQGLQFLFEYFSETQRNKGNFPGRFSGRQFSNSRSEMNVSTLELGDSALYLCASSLAGPNMNTEAFFGQGTRLTVV.

The chain uses TRBV12-3 or TRBV12-4 and TRBJ2-5; D ambiguous. CDR3 length: 16 residues. V was trimmed by 3 bases and J by 1 base, leaving 15 bases between them. CDR3 sequence reads: CASSFSLKAVQETQYF. The CDR3 DNA reads TGTGCCAGCAGTTTTAGTTTAAAGGCGGTCCAAGAGACCCAGTACTTC.

This clonotype was detected once. CDR3 sequence: CATSDTAVSSYNEQFF. CDR3 in DNA: TGTGCCACCAGTGATACGGCGGTAAGCTCCTACAATGAGCAGTTCTTC. The J gene is TRBJ2-1, the V gene TRBV24-1; D remains unclear. Germline V CDR1 and CDR2: KGHDR, SFDVKD. V was shortened by 3 bases and J by 0 bases, with 11 bases between the two germline ends. This CDR3 has 16 residues.

V gene TRBV5-1 combines with J gene TRBJ2-7; D is ambiguous. The V gene lost 4 bases and the J gene lost 3 bases, with 17 bases spanning the gap. Germline V gene sequence: CDR1 SGHRS, CDR2 YFSETQ. CDR3 size: 15 residues. CDR3 protein: CASSPPRTLRYEQYF. The CDR3 bases are TGCGCCAGCAGCCCTCCGCGGACCCTTCGCTACGAGCAGTACTTC.

This clonotype has ten or more counts. The rearrangement uses TRBV10-3 and TRBJ2-7; 9 bases fit TRBD1. CDR1 ENHRY and CDR2 SYGVKD come from the germline V gene. Germline trimming cut 3 bases from V and 3 bases from J; bases unmatched to any gene: 6. CDR3 length: 15 amino acids. CDR3: CAISDPGTGLYEQYF. The CDR3 nucleotides read TGTGCCATCAGTGATCCAGGGACAGGGCTCTACGAGCAGTACTTC.

This clonotype was detected many times. CDR3 nucleotide sequence: TGTGCCAGCAGTTTAGGACAGATGCAAGAGACCCAGTACTTC. Translated, it gives CASSLGQMQETQYF. V gene TRBV12-3 or TRBV12-4 combines with J gene TRBJ2-5; possible D gene TRBD1, 5 bases. The CDR3 has 14 amino acids. The V end lost 1 base, the J end lost 2 bases, and 8 bases lay between the germline ends.

This clonotype was detected only a few times. The DNA of the CDR3 is TGCAGCGTTGGAATAGCATCCTACGAGCAGTACTTC. It translates to CSVGIASYEQYF. The V gene is TRBV29-1, the J gene TRBJ2-7; D uncertain. Trimming left V 4 bases short and J 1 base short, with 8 bases between. The CDR3 totals 12 residues. Germline V gives CDR1 SQVTM, CDR2 ANQGSEA.

About this clonotype itself: A read error may account for a junction end that differs from germline. The genes are TRBV6-1 and TRBJ2-7, with 7 bases lining up with TRBD1. The CDR3 has 14 amino acids. CDR1 is MNHNS, CDR2 SASEGT, per germline. In DNA form, the CDR3 reads TGTGCCTGCAGGGTGACGACAGGGATCGGCGAGCAGTACTTC. Amino acid sequence: CACRVTTGIGEQYF.

The chain carries TRBV10-3 and TRBJ2-1, with 7 bases fitting TRBD2. Losses at the gene ends were 4 bases for V and 10 bases for J; bases not matched to a gene: 7. The CDR3 extends over 13 amino acids. Per the germline V gene, CDR1 is ENHRY and CDR2 is SYGVKD. The chain's CDR3 is CAISGLLGGEQFF. Written as DNA, the CDR3 is TGTGCCATCAGTGGTCTCTTGGGAGGGGAGCAGTTCTTC.

This clonotype showed up just a few times. This chain connects TRBV7-7 to TRBJ2-1; possible D gene TRBD2, 6 bases. Trimming took off 3 bases at V and 0 bases at J, with 15 bases between the two ends. The CDR3 is 17 residues long. Germline CDR1 is SSHAT and CDR2 is FNYEAQ (reference sequence). The CDR3 coding sequence is TGTGCCAGCAGCTTGAACGTAGCGGCATCCTCCTACAATGAGCAGTTCTTC. Translating it yields CASSLNVAASSYNEQFF.

With respect to this clonotype: A clone one base away is much larger, so this may be a read error. This chain links TRBV29-1 with TRBJ2-1; D gene uncertain. The CDR3 has 11 amino acids. V was trimmed by 3 bases and J by 5 bases, leaving 5 bases between them. Germline V CDR1 and CDR2: SQVTM, ANQGSEA. The CDR3 reads CSVDADNEQFF. DNA for the CDR3: TGCAGCGTTGATGCGGACAATGAGCAGTTCTTC.

J is TRBJ1-4 and V is TRBV7-9, with D possibly being TRBD1 (6 bases). From germline, CDR1 is SEHNR and CDR2 FQNEAQ (reference sequence). There are 14 residues in the CDR3. V lost 6 bases to trimming and J lost 4 bases, with 12 bases between them. The CDR3 sequence: CASRRTDYNEKLFF. The CDR3, as DNA: TGTGCCAGCAGGCGGACAGATTATAATGAAAAACTGTTTTTT.

The chain employs TRBV12-3 or TRBV12-4 and TRBJ2-7, with 7 bases fitting TRBD1. This CDR3 spans 14 amino acids. The V segment lost 6 bases and the J segment 3 bases; nucleotides outside the gene matches: 8. Here the CDR3 reads CASRLQGQGYEQYF. Written as DNA, the CDR3 is TGTGCCAGCAGGTTACAGGGGCAGGGCTACGAGCAGTACTTC.

This clonotype was observed a few times. The rearrangement links TRBV12-3 or TRBV12-4 to TRBJ2-1; 9 bases align to TRBD2. V lost 3 bases and J lost 8; bases outside the gene matches: 8. The CDR3 consists of 15 residues. Here the CDR3 reads CASSFSGRGSDEQFF. Written as DNA, the CDR3 is TGTGCCAGCAGTTTTAGCGGGAGAGGGTCCGATGAGCAGTTCTTC.

This clonotype was recorded a few times. This chain connects TRBV20-1 to TRBJ2-5, with D tentatively TRBD1 (5 bases). Per germline, CDR1 DFQATT and CDR2 SNEGSKA (reference sequence). The V and J ends lost 4 bases and 2 bases respectively, with 14 bases between them. This CDR3 contains 14 residues. The CDR3 nucleotides are TGCAGTGCTAAATACCAGGGCACTCAAGAGACCCAGTACTTC. As protein: CSAKYQGTQETQYF.

The chain couples TRBV20-1 to TRBJ2-6; D may be TRBD1 or TRBD2 (5 bases each). Trimming stripped 7 bases from V and 1 base from J, with 23 bases between. In germline, CDR1 is DFQATT, CDR2 SNEGSKA (reference sequence). CDR3 length equals 18 residues. CDR3 region: CSGPGPGRSGSGANVLTF. CDR3 DNA: TGCAGTGGCCCGGGACCGGGCAGATCAGGGTCTGGGGCCAACGTCCTGACTTTC.

The rearrangement joins TRBV6-1 to TRBJ2-7; 8 bases line up with TRBD1. Germline V gene sequence: CDR1 MNHNS, CDR2 SASEGT. The CDR3 spans 14 residues. J gave up 0 bases and V 4 bases, and 2 bases lay outside the gene matches. The CDR3 DNA follows: TGTGCCAGCAGTGTACAGGGGGACTCCTACGAGCAGTACTTC. Its protein product is CASSVQGDSYEQYF.

V usage is TRBV5-1 and J usage is TRBJ2-2; D gene uncertain. Germline-derived CDR1 and CDR2 are SGHRS and YFSETQ. The CDR3 consists of 14 residues. V was cut by 4 bases and J by 6 bases, with 13 bases left in between. The CDR3 spells CASSPNSVAGELFF. In DNA, the CDR3 is TGCGCCAGCAGCCCCAACTCGGTCGCCGGGGAGCTGTTTTTT.

CDR3 in DNA: TGCAGTGCTGGGGTCCCTAGCGGCGGTACAGAGACCCAGTACTTC. Residues: CSAGVPSGGTETQYF. The chain combines TRBV20-1 with TRBJ2-5, with 7 bases that match TRBD2. The CDR3 covers 15 residues. Trimming took 5 bases from V and 4 from J; bases not matched to a gene: 13. Germline V gene data show CDR1 as DFQATT and CDR2 as SNEGSKA (reference sequence).

This clonotype showed up just a few times. The V gene is TRBV20-1, the J gene TRBJ2-7; D is possibly TRBD2 (5 bases). This CDR3 has 14 residues. V gave up 3 bases and J gave up 0 bases, with 12 bases separating them. From germline, CDR1 is DFQATT and CDR2 SNEGSKA (reference sequence). The CDR3 region is CSASVRGPSYEQYF. In DNA form, the CDR3 reads TGCAGTGCTAGCGTCCGGGGTCCCTCCTACGAGCAGTACTTC.